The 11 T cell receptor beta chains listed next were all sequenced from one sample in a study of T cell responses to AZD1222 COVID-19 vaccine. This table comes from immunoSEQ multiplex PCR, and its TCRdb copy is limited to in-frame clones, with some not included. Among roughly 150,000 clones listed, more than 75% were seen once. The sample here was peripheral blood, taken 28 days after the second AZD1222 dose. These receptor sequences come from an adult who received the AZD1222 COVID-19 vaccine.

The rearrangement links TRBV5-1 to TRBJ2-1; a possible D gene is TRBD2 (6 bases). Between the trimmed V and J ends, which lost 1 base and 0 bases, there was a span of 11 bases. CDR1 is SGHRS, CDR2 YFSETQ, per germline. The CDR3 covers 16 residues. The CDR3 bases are TGCGCCAGCAGCTTGCTAGCGTGGACCTCCTACAATGAGCAGTTCTTC. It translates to CASSLLAWTSYNEQFF.

CDR3 amino acids: CASSEGGARGLYGYTF. CDR3 coding DNA: TGTGCCAGCAGTGAGGGTGGGGCCAGGGGGCTTTATGGCTACACCTTC. The V and J genes are TRBV6-1 and TRBJ1-2; 8 bases fit TRBD1. V was clipped by 3 bases and J by 5 bases; unmatched bases: 11. Looked up from germline, CDR1 is MNHNS and CDR2 is SASEGT. The CDR3 consists of 16 residues.

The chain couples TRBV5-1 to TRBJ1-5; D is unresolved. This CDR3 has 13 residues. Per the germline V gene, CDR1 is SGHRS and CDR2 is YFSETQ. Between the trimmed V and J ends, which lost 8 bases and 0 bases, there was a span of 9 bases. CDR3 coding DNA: TGCGCCAGTAGGGAATATAGCAATCAGCCCCAGCATTTT. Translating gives CASREYSNQPQHF. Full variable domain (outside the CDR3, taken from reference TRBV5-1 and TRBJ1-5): KAGVTQTPRYLIKTRGQQVTLSCSPISGHRSVSWYQQTPGQGLQFLFEYFSETQRNKGNFPGRFSGRQFSNSRSEMNVSTLELGDSALYLCASREYSNQPQHFGDGTRLSIL.

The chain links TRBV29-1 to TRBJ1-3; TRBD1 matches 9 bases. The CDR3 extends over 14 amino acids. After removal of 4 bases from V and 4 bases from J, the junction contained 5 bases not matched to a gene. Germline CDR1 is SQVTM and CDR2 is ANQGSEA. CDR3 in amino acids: CSVGTGAKGNTIYF. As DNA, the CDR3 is TGCAGCGTTGGGACAGGGGCTAAAGGAAACACCATATATTTT.

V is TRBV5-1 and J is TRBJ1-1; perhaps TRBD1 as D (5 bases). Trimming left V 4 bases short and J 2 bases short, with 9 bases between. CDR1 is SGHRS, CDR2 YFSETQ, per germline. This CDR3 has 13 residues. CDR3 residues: CASSRGFNTEAFF. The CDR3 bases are TGCGCCAGCAGCAGGGGCTTTAACACTGAAGCTTTCTTT.

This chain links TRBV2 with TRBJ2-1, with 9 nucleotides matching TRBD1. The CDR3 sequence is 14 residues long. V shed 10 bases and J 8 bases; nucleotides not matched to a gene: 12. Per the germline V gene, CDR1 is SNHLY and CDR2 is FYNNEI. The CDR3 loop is CATSYGTGIYEQFF. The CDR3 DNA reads TGTGCCACTTCGTATGGGACAGGGATCTATGAGCAGTTCTTC.

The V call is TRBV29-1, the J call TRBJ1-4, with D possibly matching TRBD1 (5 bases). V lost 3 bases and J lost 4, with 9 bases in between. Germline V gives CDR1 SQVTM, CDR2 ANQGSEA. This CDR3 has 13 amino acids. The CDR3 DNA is TGCAGCGTTGAGGGACCGAGTAATGAAAAACTGTTTTTT. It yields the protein CSVEGPSNEKLFF.

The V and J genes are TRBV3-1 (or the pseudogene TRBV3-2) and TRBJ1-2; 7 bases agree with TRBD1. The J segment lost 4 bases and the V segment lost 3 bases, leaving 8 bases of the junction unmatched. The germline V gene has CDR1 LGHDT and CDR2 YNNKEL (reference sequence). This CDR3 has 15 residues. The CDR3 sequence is CASSQFRTGSYGYTF. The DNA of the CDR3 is TGTGCCAGCAGCCAGTTTAGGACAGGAAGCTATGGCTACACCTTC.

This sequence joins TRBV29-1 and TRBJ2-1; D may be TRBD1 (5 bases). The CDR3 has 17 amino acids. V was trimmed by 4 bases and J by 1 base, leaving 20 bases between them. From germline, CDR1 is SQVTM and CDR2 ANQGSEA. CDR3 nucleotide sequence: TGCAGCGTTGCCAGGGCCATTTGGATGGGATCCTACAATGAGCAGTTCTTC. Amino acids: CSVARAIWMGSYNEQFF.

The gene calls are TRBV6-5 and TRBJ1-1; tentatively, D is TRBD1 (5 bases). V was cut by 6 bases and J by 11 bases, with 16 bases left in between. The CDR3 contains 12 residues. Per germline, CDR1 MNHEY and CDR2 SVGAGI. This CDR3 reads CASRAPGSLAFF. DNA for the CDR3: TGTGCCAGCAGAGCGCCAGGGAGTCTGGCTTTCTTT.

The CDR3 loop reads CASTLGGANYGYTF. The CDR3 DNA reads as TGTGCCAGCACCCTGGGCGGGGCAAACTATGGCTACACCTTC. The rearrangement uses TRBV6-5 and TRBJ1-2, with D maybe TRBD1 (5 bases). The CDR3 spans 14 residues. V gave up 7 bases and J gave up 2 bases, with 14 bases separating them. In germline, CDR1 is MNHEY, CDR2 SVGAGI.